One TCR beta chain is described in this entry. Its antigen is currently not known. No clone much larger than this one lies a single base away; base qualities are absent. Healthy controls were approximately 40 blood donors whose buffy coats came from the Finnish Red Cross blood service. All TCR-sequenced material derived from peripheral blood: patient blood samples and healthy donor buffy coats. Peripheral blood mononuclear cells were isolated by Ficoll-Hypaque gradient centrifugation. Magnetic purification was used to isolate CD4+ cells from the buffy coats of the healthy controls. The Gentra Puregene Cell and Tissue kit was used for genomic DNA extraction, and quantification was performed on a Qubit 2.0 fluorometer. Including the terminal cysteine and phenylalanine, the CDR3 comprises 17 residues. This entry keeps only the CDR3 DNA: 51 bases, framed from base 1. V lost 5 bases and J lost 4 bases, and the count of bases not matched to a germline gene is 15. Via the germline V gene, CDR1 is MDHEN and CDR2 SYDVKM.

The immunoSEQ assay at survey resolution was used to sequence TCRbeta rearrangements from genomic DNA. In the original analysis: A lowest detectable productive clonotype frequency of 2.59 x 10-5 was observed in the TCR sequencing data. Only productive TCRbeta rearrangements, defined as complete and in-frame sequences, were included in the analyses. Simpson clonality, calculated in the immunoSEQ Analyzer version 3.0, was used as the measure of sample clonality. Based on frequency, clones were grouped as very rare, small, medium, large (1-20%) or hyperexpanded (>20%). OLGA 1.2.3 estimated generation probabilities, VDJtools produced V-gene circos plots, VDJdb was queried for specificities, and GLIPH identified CDR3 motifs. TCRdb obtained this table from immuneACCESS and retained in-frame rearrangements with V and J assigned. These tables miss some clones; where compared with another copy, unresolved V genes account for less than half of the shortfall, and the remainder is unexplained. V and J calls and clone size are copied from that table; D and trimming were computed from the DNA. The sample table contains roughly 40,000 clones; only one count was recorded for around 81% of them. The biggest ten clones account for around 3.3% of the sample.

The data were taken from a study of STAT5B mutations in CD4+ large granular lymphocyte leukemia (dated by TCRdb to 2021 to 2024). With regard to the full study: Among healthy controls, the CDR3 'QG' motif was associated with a particular HLA allele. The purity of purified fractions was confirmed by flow cytometry on FACSCanto II or FACSVerse to exceed 95% among lymphocytes. The study compared the TCRbeta repertoires of patients with CD4+ T-cell large granular lymphocyte leukemia against those of healthy blood donors.

The full study reports these points: The data were not HLA-matched, and the relatively small sample size could explain the higher clonality seen in CD4+ compared with CD8+ T-LGLL. TRBV06-family usage was enriched among the top patient clones (8/27) compared with healthy controls (2/35). Main leukemic clonotypes were private to each patient, although under 30% appeared at low frequency in other patients' non-leukemic repertoires. CD4-sorted patient repertoires appeared more clonal than healthy CD4+ repertoires, and this difference persisted after removing the putative leukemic clones.

Sequenced: CD4+ T cells from blood buffy coats. The origin of this receptor is a human donor in good health. The chain was built from TRBV28 and TRBJ1-1; the junction holds 8 bases that match TRBD1. The CDR3 protein is CASSPGTGPSWGTEAFF. The nucleotide sequence reads TGTGCCAGCAGTCCCGGGACAGGCCCCTCCTGGGGCACTGAAGCTTTCTTT.